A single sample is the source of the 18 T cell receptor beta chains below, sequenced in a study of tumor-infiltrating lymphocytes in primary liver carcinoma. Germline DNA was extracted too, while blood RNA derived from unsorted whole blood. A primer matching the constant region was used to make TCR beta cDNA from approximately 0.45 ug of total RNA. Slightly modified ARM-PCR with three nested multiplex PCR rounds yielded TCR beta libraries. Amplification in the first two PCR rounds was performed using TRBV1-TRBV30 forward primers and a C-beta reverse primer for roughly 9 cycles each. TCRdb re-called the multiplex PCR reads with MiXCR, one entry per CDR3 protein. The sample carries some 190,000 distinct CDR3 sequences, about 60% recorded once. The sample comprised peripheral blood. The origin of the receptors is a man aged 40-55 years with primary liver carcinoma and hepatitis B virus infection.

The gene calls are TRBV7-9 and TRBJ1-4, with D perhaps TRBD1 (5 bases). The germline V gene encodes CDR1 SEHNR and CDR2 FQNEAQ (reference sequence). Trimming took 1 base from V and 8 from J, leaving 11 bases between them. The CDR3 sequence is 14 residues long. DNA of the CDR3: TGTGCCAGCAGCTTAGGGGAGGGGCCAGAAAAACTGTTTTTT. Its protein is CASSLGEGPEKLFF.

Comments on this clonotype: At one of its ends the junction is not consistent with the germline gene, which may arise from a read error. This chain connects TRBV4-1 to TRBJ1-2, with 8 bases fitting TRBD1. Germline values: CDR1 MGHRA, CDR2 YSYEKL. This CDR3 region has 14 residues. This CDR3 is CASSQEQGDYGYIF. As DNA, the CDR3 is TGCGCCAGCAGCCAAGAACAGGGGGACTATGGCTACATCTTC.

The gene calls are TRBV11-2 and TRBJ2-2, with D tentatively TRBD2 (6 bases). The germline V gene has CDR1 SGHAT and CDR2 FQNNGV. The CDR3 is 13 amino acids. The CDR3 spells CASGLVAAGELFF. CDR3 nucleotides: TGTGCTAGCGGCTTAGTGGCGGCCGGGGAGCTGTTTTTT.

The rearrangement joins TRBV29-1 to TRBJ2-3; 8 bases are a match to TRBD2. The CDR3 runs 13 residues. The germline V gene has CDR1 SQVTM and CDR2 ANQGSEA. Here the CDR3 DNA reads TGCGGCGCCCAGACTAGCGGCACAGATACGCAGTATTTT. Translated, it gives CGAQTSGTDTQYF.

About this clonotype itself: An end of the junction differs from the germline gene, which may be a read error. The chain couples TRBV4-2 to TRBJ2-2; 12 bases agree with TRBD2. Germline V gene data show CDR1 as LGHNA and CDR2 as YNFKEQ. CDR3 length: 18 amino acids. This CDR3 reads CASSPNHMTSGGTGELFF. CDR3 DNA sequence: TGTGCTAGCAGCCCTAACCATATGACTAGCGGGGGAACCGGGGAGCTGTTTTTT.

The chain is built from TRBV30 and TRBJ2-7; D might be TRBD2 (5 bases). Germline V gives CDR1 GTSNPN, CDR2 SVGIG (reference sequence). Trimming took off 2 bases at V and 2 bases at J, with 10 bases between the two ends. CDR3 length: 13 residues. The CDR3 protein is CAWSTDSTYEQYF. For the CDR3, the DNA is TGTGCCTGGAGTACGGACTCCACCTACGAGCAGTACTTC.

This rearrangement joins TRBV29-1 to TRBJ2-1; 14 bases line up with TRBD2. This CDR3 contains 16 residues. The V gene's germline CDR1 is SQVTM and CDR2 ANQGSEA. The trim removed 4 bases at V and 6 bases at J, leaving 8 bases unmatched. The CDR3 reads CSVAKRGTSGSNEQFF. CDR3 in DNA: TGCAGCGTTGCGAAGAGGGGGACTAGCGGGAGCAATGAGCAGTTCTTC.

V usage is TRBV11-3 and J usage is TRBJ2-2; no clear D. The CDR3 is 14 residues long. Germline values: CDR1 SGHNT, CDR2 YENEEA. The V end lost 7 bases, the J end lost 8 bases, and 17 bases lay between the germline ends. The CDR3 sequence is CASNFGLGTGELFF. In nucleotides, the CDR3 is TGTGCCAGCAACTTTGGTCTAGGCACAGGGGAGCTGTTTTTT. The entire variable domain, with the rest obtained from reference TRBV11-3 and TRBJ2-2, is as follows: EAGVVQSPRYKIIEKKQPVAFWCNPISGHNTLYWYLQNLGQGPELLIRYENEEAVDDSQLPKDRFSAERLKGVDSTLKIQPAELGDSAVYLCASNFGLGTGELFFGEGSRLTVL.

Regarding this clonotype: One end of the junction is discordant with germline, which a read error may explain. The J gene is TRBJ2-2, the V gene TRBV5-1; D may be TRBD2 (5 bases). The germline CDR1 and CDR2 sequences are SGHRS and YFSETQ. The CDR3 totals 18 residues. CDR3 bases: TGCGCCAGCAGCTTAGGGAAAGGGTCCCTTGCGAACACCGGGGAGCCGTTTTTT. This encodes CASSLGKGSLANTGEPFF.

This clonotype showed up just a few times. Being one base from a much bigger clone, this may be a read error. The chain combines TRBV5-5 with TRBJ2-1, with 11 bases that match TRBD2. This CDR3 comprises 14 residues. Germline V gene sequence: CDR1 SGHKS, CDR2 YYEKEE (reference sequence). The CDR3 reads CVSSLTSGDNEQFF. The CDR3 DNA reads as TGTGTCAGCAGCTTGACTAGCGGGGACAATGAGCAGTTCTTC.

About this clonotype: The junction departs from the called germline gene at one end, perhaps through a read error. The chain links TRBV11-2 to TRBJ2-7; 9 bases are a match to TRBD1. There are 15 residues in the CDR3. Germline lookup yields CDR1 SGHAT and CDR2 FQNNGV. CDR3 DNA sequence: TGTGCCAGCACCAAGAGTGCGGGACAGGGTGTCGAGCACTACTTC. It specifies CASTKSAGQGVEHYF.

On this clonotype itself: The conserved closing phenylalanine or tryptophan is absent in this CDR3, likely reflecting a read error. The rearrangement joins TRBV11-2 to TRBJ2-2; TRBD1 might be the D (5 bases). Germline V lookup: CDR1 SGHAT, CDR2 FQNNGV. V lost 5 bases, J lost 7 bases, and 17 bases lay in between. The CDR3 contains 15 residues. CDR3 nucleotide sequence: TGTGCCAGCAGCCTCTGGACACCGCGCATCGGGGAGCTGTTTTCT. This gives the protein CASSLWTPRIGELFS.

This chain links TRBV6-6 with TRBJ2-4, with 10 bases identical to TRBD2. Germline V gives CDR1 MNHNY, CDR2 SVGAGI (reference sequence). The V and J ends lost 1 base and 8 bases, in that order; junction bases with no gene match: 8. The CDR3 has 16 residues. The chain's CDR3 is CASSYLGSSGSYIQYF. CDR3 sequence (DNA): TGTGCCAGCAGTTACTTGGGGTCTAGCGGGAGCTACATTCAGTACTTC.

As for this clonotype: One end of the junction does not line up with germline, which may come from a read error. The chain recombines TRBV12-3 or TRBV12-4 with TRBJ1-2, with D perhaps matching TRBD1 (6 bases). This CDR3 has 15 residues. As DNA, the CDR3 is TGTGTCAGCCAACCCCGGACAGCTCAGGGCTATGGCTACACCTTC. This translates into CVSQPRTAQGYGYTF.

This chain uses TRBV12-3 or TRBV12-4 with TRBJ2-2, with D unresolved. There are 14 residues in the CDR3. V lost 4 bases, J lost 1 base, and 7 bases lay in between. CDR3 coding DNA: TGTGCCAGCAGTTGGACGGTGAACACCGGGGAGCTGTTTTTT. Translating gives CASSWTVNTGELFF.

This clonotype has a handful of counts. The CDR3 DNA sequence: TGTGCCAGCAGCCAGGTCGGTATGGCTAGCGGGAGCTACGAGCAGTACTTC. This encodes CASSQVGMASGSYEQYF. The chain links TRBV4-2 to TRBJ2-7, with TRBD2 identical over 10 bases. Trimming removed 3 bases from V and 3 bases from J; junction bases left unmatched: 11. The CDR3 totals 17 residues. CDR1 and CDR2 from the germline V gene are LGHNA and YNFKEQ.

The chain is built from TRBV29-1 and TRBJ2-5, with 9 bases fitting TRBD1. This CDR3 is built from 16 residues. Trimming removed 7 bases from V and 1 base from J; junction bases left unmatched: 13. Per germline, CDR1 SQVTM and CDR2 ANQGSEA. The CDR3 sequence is CSAGAGQGTPQETQYF. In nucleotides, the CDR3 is TGCAGCGCCGGAGCAGGACAGGGGACCCCCCAAGAGACCCAGTACTTC.

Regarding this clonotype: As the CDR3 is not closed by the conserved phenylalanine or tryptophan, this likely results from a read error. In DNA form, the CDR3 reads TGCGCCAGCAGTGACATGACTATTAGTGAGCAGTTCCTC. It codes for CASSDMTISEQFL. V and J are TRBV10-1 and TRBJ2-1; D might be TRBD2 (5 bases). The germline V and J ends were trimmed by 3 bases and 9 bases, with 12 bases remaining between them. There are 13 residues in the CDR3. Germline lookup yields CDR1 WNHNN and CDR2 SYGVQD (reference sequence).